Presented here are 13 T cell receptor delta chains from one specimen sequenced in a study of gamma-delta T cells after stem cell transplantation (dated by TCRdb to 2016 to 2017). Preparation of the library involved RT-PCR. Sequenced using an Illumina MiSeq. Clones were re-identified by TCRdb from the public reads with CATT, and rows with the same DNA were merged. The sample has about 2,000 delta-chain clones on record, around 1.9% of them singletons. The top ten constitute roughly 15% of the sample. Sequenced material: gamma-delta T cells. The origin of the receptors is a human donor. It is not recorded whose cells these are; they may come from a transplant donor.

By sample fraction, this clone is large. Other nucleotide sequences in the sample specify the same CDR3. This rearrangement joins TRDV2 to TRDJ3; TRDD3 agrees at 9 bases. Germline V gene lookup returns CDR1 GEAIGNYY and CDR2 EKD. The V gene end was trimmed by 1 base and the J gene end by 0 bases; junction bases not matched to a gene: 3. CDR3 length equals 18 residues. CDR3 protein: CACDTGGYHSWDTRQMFF. DNA of the CDR3: TGTGCCTGTGACACGGGGGGATACCACTCCTGGGACACCCGACAGATGTTTTTC.

This clone was seen a few times. A far larger clone is one base from this, pointing to a likely read error. Different DNA sequences within this sample yield the same CDR3. CDR3 coding DNA: TGCGCCTGTGACACCGTGGGTGGGGGATACGCACCCGATAAACTCATCTTT. Translation gives CACDTVGGGYAPDKLIF. The rearrangement uses TRDV2 and TRDJ1, with 11 nucleotides matching TRDD3. CDR1 is GEAIGNYY, CDR2 EKD, per germline. The CDR3 has 17 residues.

A few counts support this clone. TCRdb has a much larger clone's protein, which differs at residue 11 from the translation of this DNA, likely because of a read error; what is shown is the protein translated from the DNA. The CDR3: CACDAVLGDTDTDKLIF. The CDR3 nucleotides are TGTGCCTGTGACGCCGTACTGGGGGATACCGACACCGATAAACTCATCTTT. The chain uses TRDV2 and TRDJ1; 12 nucleotides align to TRDD3. Unmatched junction bases numbered 7, after V lost 3 bases and J lost 0 bases. This CDR3 region has 17 residues. Germline CDR1 is GEAIGNYY and CDR2 is EKD.

This clone rates as large (0.1 to 1%). This CDR3 is also generated by other DNA sequences in the sample. The gene calls are TRDV2 and TRDJ1; D is undetermined. The CDR3 sequence is 15 residues long. CDR1 and CDR2 (germline): GEAIGNYY, EKD. V lost 3 bases and J lost 11, with 24 bases in between. CDR3: CACDLIPHKPGNLIF. CDR3 nucleotides: TGTGCCTGTGACCTCATTCCGCACAAACCAGGAAACCTCATCTTT.

This clone came up a few times. The likely explanation is a read error, given a far larger clone one base away. The chain joins TRDV2 to TRDJ1; 13 bases are a match to TRDD3. CDR1 and CDR2 (germline): GEAIGNYY, EKD. This CDR3 is 22 amino acids long. The trim removed 1 base at V and 0 bases at J, leaving 19 bases unmatched. This CDR3 is CACDTLRTGGYGEIEYTDKLIF. CDR3 DNA sequence: TGTGCCTGTGACACTCTCCGTACTGGGGGATACGGGGAGATTGAGTACACCGATAAACTCATCTTT.

This clone has more than one count but fewer than ten. This DNA's translation differs at residue 3 from TCRdb's protein, which comes from a much larger clone; a read error is likely, and the protein shown is translated from the DNA. The CDR3, as DNA: TGTGCCGGTGACACCATGGGGGTTAGTACCGATAAACTCATCTTT. Its protein product is CAGDTMGVSTDKLIF. V and J are TRDV2 and TRDJ1; D is possibly TRDD3 (6 bases). Germline V CDR1 and CDR2: GEAIGNYY, EKD. The CDR3 extends over 15 amino acids.

This clone is deemed large. Other DNA sequences from this sample encode an identical CDR3 as well. This chain uses TRDV2 with TRDJ1, with 11 bases fitting TRDD3. The CDR3 is 17 residues long. Per germline, CDR1 GEAIGNYY and CDR2 EKD. J lost 3 bases, V lost 0 bases, and 8 bases had no gene match. The CDR3 is CACDTVGGGYAPDKLIF. The CDR3 DNA follows: TGTGCCTGTGACACCGTGGGTGGGGGATACGCACCCGATAAACTCATCTTT.

In its sample, this clone was seen a few times. Translating this DNA gives a protein that differs at residue 11 from the TCRdb one, which belongs to a much larger clone; a read error is likely, and the protein shown is this translation. The chain links TRDV1 to TRDJ1; D possibly corresponds to TRDD3 (5 bases). Germline V gives CDR1 TSWWSYY, CDR2 QGS. The CDR3 is 18 residues long. The germline V and J ends were trimmed by 3 bases and 0 bases, with 20 bases remaining between them. CDR3 bases: TGTGCTCTTGGGGACAGTACCAAGGGCGGGGGGTACACCGATAAACTCATCTTT. Its protein is CALGDSTKGGGYTDKLIF.

This clone was seen a few times. The chain links TRDV2 to TRDJ3; 10 bases match TRDD3. V dropped 4 bases and J dropped 0; count of bases not matched to a gene: 8. The CDR3 has 19 residues. Germline assignment: CDR1 GEAIGNYY and CDR2 EKD. CDR3: CACDLTGGSSSWDTRQMFF. CDR3 in DNA: TGTGCCTGTGATCTTACTGGGGGATCAAGCTCCTGGGACACCCGACAGATGTTTTTC.

This clone is medium-sized within its sample. One base away lies a much larger clone, so this may be a sequencing read error. Other nucleotide sequences from this sample produce the same CDR3. The genes are TRDV2 and TRDJ3, with TRDD3 identical over 12 bases. CDR3 length: 20 amino acids. CDR1 and CDR2 from the germline V gene are GEAIGNYY and EKD. The chain's CDR3 is CACDTFVLGDTSWDTRQMFF. Here the CDR3 DNA reads TGTGCCTGTGACACTTTTGTACTGGGGGATACCTCCTGGGACACCCGGCAGATGTTTTTC.

This clone was detected a few times. This DNA's translation and the protein TCRdb lists, from a much larger clone, do not match at residue 3, likely due to a read error; the protein shown is translated from the DNA. This chain connects TRDV1 to TRDJ1; possibly TRDD3 for D (6 bases). Germline V gives CDR1 TSWWSYY, CDR2 QGS. The CDR3 covers 19 residues. In nucleotides, the CDR3 is TGTGCTCCTGGGGAACTCCGGGACCCTCGGAGGTACTGGCCGACTAAACTCATCTTT. Translating it yields CAPGELRDPRRYWPTKLIF.

Concerning this clone: TCRdb's protein for this DNA is that of a much larger clone and differs from the translation at residue 3, likely a read error; the protein shown is the DNA translation. This rearrangement joins TRDV2 to TRDJ1, with TRDD3 matching over 9 bases. The CDR3 spans 14 residues. Per germline, CDR1 GEAIGNYY and CDR2 EKD. The chain's CDR3 is CARDPVLGDSKLIF. CDR3 nucleotide sequence: TGTGCCCGTGACCCCGTACTGGGGGACTCGAAACTCATCTTT.

As concerns this clone: For this DNA, TCRdb reports the protein of a much larger clone, which diverges at residue 4, most likely from a read error; the protein presented here is translated directly from the DNA. This chain links TRDV2 with TRDJ1; 10 positions match TRDD3. The CDR3 is made up of 20 amino acids. Germline CDR1 GEAIGNYY, CDR2 EKD. Written as DNA, the CDR3 is TGTGCCTGTGGCACCCTCCTCCTTCGAACTGGGGGATCTTCCACCGATAAACTCATCTTT. Its translation: CACGTLLLRTGGSSTDKLIF.